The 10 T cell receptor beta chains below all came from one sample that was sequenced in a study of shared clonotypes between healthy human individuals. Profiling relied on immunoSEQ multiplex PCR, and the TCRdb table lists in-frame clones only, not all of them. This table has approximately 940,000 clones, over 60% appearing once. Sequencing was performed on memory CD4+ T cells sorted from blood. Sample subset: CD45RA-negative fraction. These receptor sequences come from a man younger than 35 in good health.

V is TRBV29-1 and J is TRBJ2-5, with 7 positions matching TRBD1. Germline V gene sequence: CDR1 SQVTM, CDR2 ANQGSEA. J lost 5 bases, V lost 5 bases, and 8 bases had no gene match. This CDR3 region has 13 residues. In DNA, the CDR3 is TGCAGCGTTTCCCCGACAGGGCGGGAGACCCAGTACTTC. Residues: CSVSPTGRETQYF.

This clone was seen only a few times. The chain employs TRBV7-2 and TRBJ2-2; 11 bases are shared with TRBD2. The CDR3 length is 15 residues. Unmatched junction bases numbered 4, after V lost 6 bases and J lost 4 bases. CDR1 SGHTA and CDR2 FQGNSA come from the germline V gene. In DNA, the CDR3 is TGTGCCAGCAGTCCTGGGACTAGCGGCACCGGGGAGCTGTTTTTT. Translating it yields CASSPGTSGTGELFF.

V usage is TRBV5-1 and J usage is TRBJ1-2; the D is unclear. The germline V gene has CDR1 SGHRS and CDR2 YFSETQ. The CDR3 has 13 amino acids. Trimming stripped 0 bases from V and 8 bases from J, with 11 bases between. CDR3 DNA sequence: TGCGCCAGCAGCTTGGGGGCCGTCCCCGGCTACACCTTC. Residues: CASSLGAVPGYTF. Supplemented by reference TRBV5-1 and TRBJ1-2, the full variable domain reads KAGVTQTPRYLIKTRGQQVTLSCSPISGHRSVSWYQQTPGQGLQFLFEYFSETQRNKGNFPGRFSGRQFSNSRSEMNVSTLELGDSALYLCASSLGAVPGYTFGSGTRLTVV.

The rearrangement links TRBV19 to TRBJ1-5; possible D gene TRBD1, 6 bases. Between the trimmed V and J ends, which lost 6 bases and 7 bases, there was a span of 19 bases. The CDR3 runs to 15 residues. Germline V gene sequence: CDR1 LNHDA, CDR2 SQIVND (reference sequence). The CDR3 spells CASSPNPGDRQPQHF. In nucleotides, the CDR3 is TGTGCCAGTAGCCCCAACCCAGGGGATCGACAGCCCCAGCATTTT.

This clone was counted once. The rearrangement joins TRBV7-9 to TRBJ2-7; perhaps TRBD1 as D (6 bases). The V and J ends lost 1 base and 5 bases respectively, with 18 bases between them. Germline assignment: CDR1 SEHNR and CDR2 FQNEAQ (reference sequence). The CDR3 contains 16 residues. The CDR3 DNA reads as TGTGCCAGCAGCTTAGATATCGGCAGGGGAAGGGACGAGCAGTACTTC. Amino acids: CASSLDIGRGRDEQYF.

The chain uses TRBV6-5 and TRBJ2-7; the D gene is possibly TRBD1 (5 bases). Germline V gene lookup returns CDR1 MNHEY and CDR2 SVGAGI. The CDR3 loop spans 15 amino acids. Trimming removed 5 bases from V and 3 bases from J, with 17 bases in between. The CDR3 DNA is TGTGCCAGCAGTCCTGCCCCTACAGGTTACTACGAGCAGTACTTC. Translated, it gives CASSPAPTGYYEQYF.

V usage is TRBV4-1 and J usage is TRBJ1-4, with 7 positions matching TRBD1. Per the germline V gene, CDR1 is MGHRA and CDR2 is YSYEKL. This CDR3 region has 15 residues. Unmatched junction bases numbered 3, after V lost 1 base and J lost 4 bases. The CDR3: CASSQGDRDNEKLFF. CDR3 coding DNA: TGCGCCAGCAGCCAAGGAGACAGGGATAATGAAAAACTGTTTTTT.

The CDR3 region has the DNA TGTGCCAGTAGTACGGGGGGGCTCACAGATACGCAGTATTTT. This translates into CASSTGGLTDTQYF. The chain employs TRBV19 and TRBJ2-3; TRBD2 aligns across 8 bases. There are 14 residues in the CDR3. Germline CDR1 reads LNHDA; CDR2 reads SQIVND (reference sequence). Trimming cost V 4 bases and J 2 bases; bases outside gene matches: 2.

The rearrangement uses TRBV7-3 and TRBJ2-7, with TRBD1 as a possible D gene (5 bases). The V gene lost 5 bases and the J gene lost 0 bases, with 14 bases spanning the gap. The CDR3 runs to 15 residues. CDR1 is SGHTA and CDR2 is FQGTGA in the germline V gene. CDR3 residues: CASSPNSGFSYEQYF. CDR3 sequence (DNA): TGTGCCAGCAGCCCAAACTCAGGGTTCTCCTACGAGCAGTACTTC.

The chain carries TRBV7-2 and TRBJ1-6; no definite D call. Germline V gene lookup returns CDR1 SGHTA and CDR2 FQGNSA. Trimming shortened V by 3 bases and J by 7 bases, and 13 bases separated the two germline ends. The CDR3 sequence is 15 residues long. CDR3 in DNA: TGTGCCAGCAGCTTGAACGGCCTCAAGAATTCACCCCTCCACTTT. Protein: CASSLNGLKNSPLHF.